Following are 30 T cell receptor beta chains from one sample sequenced in a study of human T cells and chemical hapten exposure. TCRdb recomputed calls from the RACE reads with MiXCR, one row per CDR3 protein. The repertoire has about 350,000 distinct CDR3 sequences, 6% to 7% of them found once; the top ten carry under 7%. Regarding time point: patch test 2, 6 weeks after DPC sensitization. Specified treatment: therapeutic diphenylcyclopropenone sensitization with weekly scalp DPC. Sample: whole blood, taken in connection with sensitization to the hapten diphenylcyclopropenone (DPC). These receptor sequences come from a young woman with alopecia areata. Some clones in this sample may be carry-over from other donors' samples.

This clonotype was counted ten times or more. The chain recombines TRBV19 with TRBJ2-5; the match to TRBD2 covers 7 bases. This CDR3 has 13 amino acids. Germline lookup yields CDR1 LNHDA and CDR2 SQIVND (reference sequence). V gave up 10 bases and J gave up 1 base; unmatched junction bases: 6. The CDR3 protein is CATGLAAQETQYF. The DNA for the CDR3 is TGTGCCACCGGTCTAGCGGCCCAAGAGACCCAGTACTTC.

This clonotype has at least ten counts. The V and J genes are TRBV20-1 and TRBJ1-1; D is undetermined. Germline V lookup: CDR1 DFQATT, CDR2 SNEGSKA (reference sequence). Trimming removed 0 bases from V and 3 bases from J, with 11 bases in between. The CDR3 spans 14 residues. The CDR3 sequence: CSARDPGDHTEAFF. CDR3 DNA: TGCAGTGCTAGAGATCCCGGTGACCACACTGAAGCTTTCTTT.

This clonotype was counted many times. The chain links TRBV24-1 to TRBJ1-2; 8 nucleotides agree with TRBD1. The CDR3 runs 17 residues. From germline, CDR1 is KGHDR and CDR2 SFDVKD. V lost 5 bases and J lost 4; bases outside the gene matches: 14. CDR3 DNA sequence: TGTGCCACCAGTGGTCCGACAGGGGATTCGCATCTCTATGGCTACACCTTC. Protein sequence: CATSGPTGDSHLYGYTF.

This clonotype was counted only a few times. V is TRBV12-3 or TRBV12-4 and J is TRBJ2-7; D uncertain. The germline V and J ends were trimmed by 5 bases and 0 bases, with 5 bases remaining between them. This CDR3 contains 12 residues. The CDR3 nucleotides are TGTGCCAGCAGTCTTACCTCCTACGAGCAGTACTTC. Translating it yields CASSLTSYEQYF.

This clonotype has just a few counts. J is TRBJ1-6 and V is TRBV28; tentative D call: TRBD1 (5 bases). Germline CDR1 is MDHEN and CDR2 is SYDVKM. With 6 bases removed from V and 8 bases from J, the gap between germline ends came to 14 bases. The CDR3 runs to 14 residues. CDR3 protein: CASRSWGSDSPLHF. The CDR3 bases are TGTGCCAGCAGGAGCTGGGGGAGCGATTCACCCCTCCACTTT.

This clonotype was detected ten times or more. The gene calls are TRBV5-5 and TRBJ1-1; D remains ambiguous. Germline V CDR1 and CDR2: SGHKS, YYEKEE (reference sequence). The V gene lost 0 bases and the J gene lost 1 base, with 16 bases spanning the gap. The CDR3 is 17 amino acids. The chain's CDR3 is CASSLALLGQENTEAFF. The DNA of the CDR3 is TGTGCCAGCAGCTTGGCTCTCCTAGGGCAGGAGAACACTGAAGCTTTCTTT.

This rearrangement joins TRBV4-3 to TRBJ1-4; D is ambiguous. Germline V CDR1 and CDR2: LGHNA, YSLEER. The CDR3 runs to 16 residues. V lost 1 base to trimming and J lost 0 bases, with 9 bases between them. The DNA of the CDR3 is TGCGCCAGCAGCCAAGGAACAGACCCAACTAATGAAAAACTGTTTTTT. Translation gives CASSQGTDPTNEKLFF.

This clonotype has only a few counts. The chain joins TRBV10-3 to TRBJ2-5; D is tentatively TRBD1 or TRBD2 (5 bases each). The germline gives CDR1 ENHRY, CDR2 SYGVKD. The germline V and J ends were trimmed by 9 bases and 11 bases, with 7 bases remaining between them. This CDR3 contains 8 residues. The DNA of the CDR3 is TGTGCCATGGGGGATCAGTACTTC. Its protein product is CAMGDQYF.

This clonotype was seen many times. The chain joins TRBV5-5 to TRBJ1-6; weak D call: TRBD1 (6 bases). Germline V gene lookup returns CDR1 SGHKS and CDR2 YYEKEE (reference sequence). V lost 4 bases, J lost 7 bases, and 18 bases lay in between. This CDR3 contains 16 residues. CDR3 loop: CASSRRGNVGNSPLHF. The CDR3 nucleotides are TGTGCCAGCAGCCGGAGGGGGAACGTAGGGAATTCACCCCTCCACTTT.

This clonotype turned up a few times. The chain combines TRBV7-9 with TRBJ1-1; maybe TRBD1 (6 bases). The CDR3 is made up of 16 amino acids. V was shortened by 5 bases and J by 1 base, with 17 bases between the two germline ends. CDR1 and CDR2 from the germline V gene are SEHNR and FQNEAQ (reference sequence). The CDR3 bases are TGTGCCAGCAGCCCTGGGCCACAGGGAAGGAACACTGAAGCTTTCTTT. Translating gives CASSPGPQGRNTEAFF.

CDR3 sequence reads: CASSPLGQSNYEQYF. CDR3 in DNA: TGTGCCAGCTCACCTCTGGGACAGAGTAACTACGAGCAGTACTTC. This sequence joins TRBV18 and TRBJ2-7; 7 nucleotides match TRBD1. The CDR3 is made up of 15 amino acids. The V segment lost 3 bases and the J segment 3 bases; nucleotides outside the gene matches: 8. CDR1 and CDR2 (germline): KGHSH, LQKENI.

This clonotype has at least ten counts. This chain uses TRBV6-2 or TRBV6-3 with TRBJ1-5, with no clear D. This CDR3 comprises 12 residues. V was shortened by 5 bases and J by 5 bases, with 7 bases between the two germline ends. Germline V gives CDR1 MNHEY, CDR2 SVGEGT. The chain's CDR3 is CASSGIYQPQHF. In DNA, the CDR3 is TGTGCCAGCAGTGGTATTTATCAGCCCCAGCATTTT.

This clonotype has a handful of counts. This chain links TRBV6-5 with TRBJ2-7; 7 nucleotides match TRBD1. With 5 bases clipped from V and 2 bases from J, the junction kept 6 bases outside the gene matches. Germline V CDR1 and CDR2: MNHEY, SVGAGI. The CDR3 covers 14 residues. The DNA of the CDR3 is TGTGCCAGCAGTATAGGACAGGCCACCTACGAGCAGTACTTC. Translation gives CASSIGQATYEQYF.

This clonotype was seen more than once but under ten times. The chain links TRBV20-1 to TRBJ2-3; TRBD2 agrees at 8 bases. The junction had 2 bases not matched to a gene; V was cut back by 3 bases and J by 0 bases. Looked up from germline, CDR1 is DFQATT and CDR2 is SNEGSKA (reference sequence). The CDR3 sequence is 14 residues long. The CDR3 spells CSASPGGSTDTQYF. The DNA for the CDR3 is TGCAGTGCTAGTCCGGGGGGGAGCACAGATACGCAGTATTTT.

This clonotype was observed a few times. This chain uses TRBV7-2 with TRBJ2-1; D perhaps matches TRBD1 (5 bases). CDR1 and CDR2 (germline): SGHTA, FQGNSA. V lost 1 base and J lost 15, with 13 bases in between. CDR3 length equals 12 residues. CDR3 region: CASSLESQGGFF. CDR3 sequence (DNA): TGTGCCAGCAGCTTAGAATCCCAGGGTGGGTTCTTC.

The sample holds many counts of this clonotype. DNA of the CDR3: TGCGCCAGCAGCCAAGAAGCGGCGGAGGCTATGAACACTGAAGCTTTCTTT. This encodes CASSQEAAEAMNTEAFF. The chain couples TRBV4-1 to TRBJ1-1; no definite D call. This CDR3 has 17 residues. Germline CDR1 and CDR2: MGHRA and YSYEKL. V lost 0 bases and J 0 bases, leaving 14 bases between the germline ends.

The chain has TRBV5-5 and TRBJ1-1; D unclear. The CDR3 extends over 11 amino acids. Trimming stripped 6 bases from V and 7 bases from J, with 10 bases between. From germline, CDR1 is SGHKS and CDR2 YYEKEE (reference sequence). CDR3 in DNA: TGTGCCAGCACCAACGGATATGAAGCTTTCTTT. Its translation: CASTNGYEAFF.

The table lists this clonotype with a few counts. A read error may produce the germline difference seen at one junction end. V gene TRBV10-3 combines with J gene TRBJ2-7, with TRBD1 matching over 7 bases. The CDR3 contains 13 residues. Germline values: CDR1 ENHRY, CDR2 SYGVKD. The CDR3 loop reads CAIRAETGSRWSF. Here the CDR3 DNA reads TGTGCCATCAGAGCCGAGACAGGGTCTAGGTGGTCCTTT.

In its sample, this clonotype was seen many times. CDR3: CAIRGTVDQPQHF. The DNA of the CDR3 is TGTGCCATCAGGGGGACAGTGGATCAGCCCCAGCATTTT. The chain is built from TRBV10-3 and TRBJ1-5, with 7 bases that match TRBD1. The CDR3 loop spans 13 amino acids. Germline lookup yields CDR1 ENHRY and CDR2 SYGVKD. V was pared by 6 bases and J by 5 bases, with 4 bases of the junction left unmatched.

The genes are TRBV2 and TRBJ1-6, with D possibly being TRBD1 (5 bases). This CDR3 comprises 16 residues. V lost 0 bases, J lost 8 bases, and 14 bases lay in between. The germline V gene encodes CDR1 SNHLY and CDR2 FYNNEI. CDR3 sequence (DNA): TGTGCCAGCAGTGAAGCTACAGGCACGGGGTATTCACCCCTCCACTTT. Translation: CASSEATGTGYSPLHF.

This clonotype was detected only a few times. The genes are TRBV2 and TRBJ1-2; D gene unclear. Trimming left V 5 bases short and J 8 bases short, with 12 bases between. The CDR3 sequence is 12 residues long. Germline assignment: CDR1 SNHLY and CDR2 FYNNEI. The CDR3 nucleotides read TGTGCCAGCAGTCGGGTGGCGGGCGGCTACACCTTC. Its translation is CASSRVAGGYTF.

V and J are TRBV6-1 and TRBJ2-1; TRBD2 matches at 14 bases. Germline-derived CDR1 and CDR2 are MNHNS and SASEGT. V shed 6 bases, J shed 9 bases, and the junction held 7 bases outside the gene matches. The CDR3 is made up of 15 amino acids. The CDR3 region has the DNA TGTGCCAGCAGCATGACTAGCGGGGGGGCCGGTGAGCAGTTCTTC. Protein sequence: CASSMTSGGAGEQFF.

This clonotype occurred many times. The chain carries TRBV20-1 and TRBJ2-3; D is possibly TRBD2 (7 bases). The V end lost 0 bases, the J end lost 0 bases, and 13 bases lay between the germline ends. The V gene's germline CDR1 is DFQATT and CDR2 SNEGSKA (reference sequence). This CDR3 spans 16 amino acids. The CDR3 sequence: CSARDQGGASTDTQYF. CDR3 DNA: TGCAGTGCTAGAGATCAAGGGGGGGCCAGCACAGATACGCAGTATTTT.

In this sample, this clonotype turned up many times. The V gene is TRBV4-3, the J gene TRBJ1-1; 7 positions agree with TRBD1. The CDR3 runs to 14 residues. In germline, CDR1 is LGHNA, CDR2 YSLEER. The junction had 6 bases not matched to a gene; V was cut back by 0 bases and J by 8 bases. The CDR3 loop is CASSQDRGQAEAFF. Here the CDR3 DNA reads TGCGCCAGCAGCCAAGATCGCGGACAGGCGGAAGCTTTCTTT.

This clonotype has at least ten counts. The chain couples TRBV6-1 to TRBJ1-5; 8 nucleotides agree with TRBD1. The CDR3 runs 13 residues. V gave up 6 bases and J gave up 6 bases; unmatched junction bases: 4. Per germline, CDR1 MNHNS and CDR2 SASEGT. Here the CDR3 reads CASRYRGGQPQHF. Written as DNA, the CDR3 is TGTGCCAGCAGATACAGGGGGGGTCAGCCCCAGCATTTT.

This clonotype turned up a few times. The J gene is TRBJ2-1, the V gene TRBV29-1, with 13 bases lining up with TRBD2. The junction had 6 bases not matched to a gene; V was cut back by 5 bases and J by 8 bases. This CDR3 contains 14 residues. Germline V lookup: CDR1 SQVTM, CDR2 ANQGSEA. CDR3 bases: TGCAGCGTTACAACTAGCGGGGGGGGCTATGAGCAGTTCTTC. Translation gives CSVTTSGGGYEQFF.

In this sample, this clonotype turned up many times. The chain recombines TRBV7-9 with TRBJ1-1, with TRBD1 as a possible D gene (6 bases). This CDR3 spans 13 amino acids. Trimming removed 3 bases from V and 5 bases from J, with 10 bases in between. CDR1 SEHNR and CDR2 FQNEAQ come from the germline V gene (reference sequence). The CDR3 sequence: CASSFEGTTEAFF. The CDR3 DNA is TGTGCCAGCAGCTTTGAGGGGACAACTGAAGCTTTCTTT.

This clonotype was counted ten times or more. J is TRBJ1-6 and V is TRBV7-2; TRBD1 aligns across 7 bases. CDR3 size: 15 residues. After removal of 4 bases from V and 7 bases from J, the junction contained 7 bases not matched to a gene. Per the germline V gene, CDR1 is SGHTA and CDR2 is FQGNSA. CDR3: CASSSYGQENSPLHF. The CDR3 region has the DNA TGTGCCAGCAGCTCCTATGGACAGGAGAATTCACCCCTCCACTTT. The full variable domain, its missing parts supplied by reference TRBV7-2 and TRBJ1-6, is GAGVSQSPSNKVTEKGKDVELRCDPISGHTALYWYRQSLGQGLEFLIYFQGNSAPDKSGLPSDRFSAERTGGSVSTLTIQRTQQEDSAVYLCASSSYGQENSPLHFGNGTRLTVT.

Only a few counts were recorded for this clonotype. V usage is TRBV3-1 and J usage is TRBJ2-2; no reliable D call. This CDR3 spans 13 amino acids. Trimming took 3 bases from V and 6 from J, leaving 8 bases between them. Germline assignment: CDR1 LGHDT and CDR2 YNNKEL (reference sequence). The CDR3 is CASSQWGSGELFF. CDR3 nucleotides: TGTGCCAGCAGCCAGTGGGGTTCCGGGGAGCTGTTTTTT.

V and J are TRBV20-1 and TRBJ2-7; 7 nucleotides agree with TRBD1. Germline CDR1 is DFQATT and CDR2 is SNEGSKA (reference sequence). Losses at the gene ends were 6 bases for V and 5 bases for J; bases not matched to a gene: 10. The CDR3 extends over 13 amino acids. Here the CDR3 reads CSAVGTARHEQYF. The CDR3 DNA follows: TGCAGTGCGGTAGGGACAGCAAGGCACGAGCAGTACTTC.